This T cell receptor (beta chain) originates from a study of blood T cell repertoires in COVID-19. CDR3 length: 14 amino acids. CDR1 is SQVTM, CDR2 ANQGSEA, per germline. V lost 6 bases, J lost 5 bases, and 8 bases stayed unmatched. In this sample, this clone turned up a few times. Sequenced by immunoSEQ multiplex PCR; TCRdb stores in-frame clones only, minus some. The sample shows a few hundred thousand clones, 70% to 90% of them seen only once. Sequencing was carried out using PBMCs or T cells enriched from blood (not recorded which). The chain joins TRBV29-1 to TRBJ2-2, with TRBD1 identical over 8 bases. The TCR was taken from a woman younger than 45 who had recovered from COVID-19. The CDR3 sequence is CSVSRDRRTGELFF. CDR3 DNA sequence: TGCAGCGTGAGCCGGGACAGGCGGACCGGGGAGCTGTTTTTT.